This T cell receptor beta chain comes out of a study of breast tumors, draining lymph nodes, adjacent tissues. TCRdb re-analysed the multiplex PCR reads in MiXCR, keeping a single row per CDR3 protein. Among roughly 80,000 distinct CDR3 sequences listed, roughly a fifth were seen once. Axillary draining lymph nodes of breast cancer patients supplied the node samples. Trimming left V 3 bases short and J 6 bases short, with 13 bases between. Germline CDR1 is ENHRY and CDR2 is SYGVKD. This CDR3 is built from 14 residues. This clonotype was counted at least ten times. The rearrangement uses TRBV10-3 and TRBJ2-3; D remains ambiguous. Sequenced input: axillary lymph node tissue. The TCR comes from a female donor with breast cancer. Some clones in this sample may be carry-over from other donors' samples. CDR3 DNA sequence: TGTGCCATCAGTGAAGAGCAGGTGGTGGATACGCAGTATTTT. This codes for CAISEEQVVDTQYF.